These 18 T cell receptor beta chains were sequenced from one sample in a study of cytomegalovirus exposure and HLA in healthy donors. The PCR made use of 60 Vbeta and 13 Jbeta primers. Assay used: immunoSEQ multiplex PCR; TCRdb lists only in-frame clones, some missing. The data hold approximately 130,000 clones, with about 75% observed a single time. Sequenced input: PBMCs. These receptors were collected from a woman aged 40 to 55 in good health and CMV-seronegative.

The V gene is TRBV10-1, the J gene TRBJ2-5; 8 positions match TRBD1. V was pared by 5 bases and J by 3 bases, with 8 bases of the junction left unmatched. CDR1 WNHNN and CDR2 SYGVQD come from the germline V gene (reference sequence). The CDR3 contains 15 residues. The chain's CDR3 is CASSKSGQGEETQYF. DNA for the CDR3: TGCGCCAGCAGTAAATCCGGACAGGGAGAAGAGACCCAGTACTTC.

The V call is TRBV7-9, the J call TRBJ2-1, with 14 bases that match TRBD2. V shed 5 bases and J 4 bases; nucleotides not matched to a gene: 13. This CDR3 contains 19 residues. CDR1 is SEHNR, CDR2 FQNEAQ, per germline (reference sequence). DNA of the CDR3: TGTGCCAGCAGCCCCCCGATCAAATGGACTAGCGGGGGGTACAATGAGCAGTTCTTC. It yields the protein CASSPPIKWTSGGYNEQFF.

CDR3 protein: CASSQDPGLAGGPGLTDTQYF. The CDR3 bases are TGCGCCAGCAGCCAGGACCCCGGACTAGCGGGGGGGCCGGGTTTGACAGATACGCAGTATTTT. The chain combines TRBV4-3 with TRBJ2-3; TRBD2 agrees at 15 bases. The germline CDR1 and CDR2 sequences are LGHNA and YSLEER. V dropped 3 bases and J dropped 3; count of bases not matched to a gene: 16. The CDR3 covers 21 residues.

The chain carries TRBV5-1 and TRBJ1-5; 7 bases are a match to TRBD1. This CDR3 has 14 residues. CDR1 SGHRS and CDR2 YFSETQ come from the germline V gene. With V trimmed by 5 bases and J by 6 bases, 8 bases remained unmatched. The CDR3 DNA sequence: TGCGCCAGCAGGCAGGGGGTGAGGAGTCAGCCCCAGCATTTT. This codes for CASRQGVRSQPQHF.

V is TRBV6-1 and J is TRBJ1-6, with D perhaps matching TRBD1 (5 bases). Trimming cost V 2 bases and J 10 bases, with 15 bases left between them. The CDR3 length is 15 residues. Germline V gene data show CDR1 as MNHNS and CDR2 as SASEGT. This chain's CDR3 is CASSESGGRASPLHF. The CDR3 DNA follows: TGTGCCAGCAGTGAAAGCGGGGGTAGAGCCTCACCCCTCCACTTT.

This chain uses TRBV5-4 with TRBJ1-1; no firm D call. Trimming took off 2 bases at V and 3 bases at J, with 8 bases between the two ends. The CDR3 length is 13 residues. Germline V gene data show CDR1 as SGHNT and CDR2 as YYREEE (reference sequence). The CDR3 sequence is CASSLEDYTEAFF. DNA for the CDR3: TGTGCCAGCAGCTTAGAGGACTACACTGAAGCTTTCTTT.

This clone has only one observation. The CDR3 DNA is TGTGCCAGTAGCCCCGGTAGGGGGCGGCAAGAGACCCAGTACTTC. Amino acid sequence: CASSPGRGRQETQYF. This chain links TRBV19 with TRBJ2-5; the match to TRBD1 covers 7 bases. Germline assignment: CDR1 LNHDA and CDR2 SQIVND (reference sequence). Trimming cost V 6 bases and J 2 bases; bases outside gene matches: 9. This CDR3 spans 15 amino acids. Looking up the rest from reference TRBV19 and TRBJ2-5 gives the full variable domain: DGGITQSPKYLFRKEGQNVTLSCEQNLNHDAMYWYRQDPGQGLRLIYYSQIVNDFQKGDIAEGYSVSREKKESFPLTVTSAQKNPTAFYLCASSPGRGRQETQYFGPGTRLLVL.

This sequence joins TRBV19 and TRBJ1-1, with D tentatively TRBD1 (6 bases). CDR3 length: 14 amino acids. Between the trimmed V and J ends, which lost 6 bases and 1 base, there was a span of 12 bases. The V gene's germline CDR1 is LNHDA and CDR2 SQIVND (reference sequence). CDR3 in amino acids: CASSRGPPNTEAFF. As DNA, the CDR3 is TGTGCCAGTAGCAGGGGACCTCCGAACACTGAAGCTTTCTTT.

V and J are TRBV18 and TRBJ1-6; D not certain. CDR1 is KGHSH, CDR2 LQKENI, per germline. The CDR3 totals 14 residues. V was trimmed by 2 bases and J by 5 bases, leaving 7 bases between them. The CDR3 bases are TGTGCCAGCTCACCATCCGGGAATAATTCACCCCTCCACTTT. Translated, it gives CASSPSGNNSPLHF. Combining the CDR3 with reference TRBV18 and TRBJ1-6 gives the whole variable domain NAGVMQNPRHLVRRRGQEARLRCSPMKGHSHVYWYRQLPEEGLKFMVYLQKENIIDESGMPKERFSAEFPKEGPSILRIQQVVRGDSAAYFCASSPSGNNSPLHFGNGTRLTVT.

J is TRBJ1-6 and V is TRBV11-2; perhaps TRBD1 as D (5 bases). Trimming left V 4 bases short and J 2 bases short, with 15 bases between. Germline lookup yields CDR1 SGHAT and CDR2 FQNNGV. CDR3 length equals 17 residues. CDR3 sequence: CASSSWRDGTYNSPLHF. CDR3 nucleotides: TGTGCCAGCAGCTCTTGGAGGGACGGTACCTATAATTCACCCCTCCACTTT.

The chain links TRBV7-9 to TRBJ1-2, with 7 bases matching TRBD1. Germline V gene lookup returns CDR1 SEHNR and CDR2 FQNEAQ (reference sequence). This CDR3 comprises 14 residues. V lost 7 bases, J lost 2 bases, and 7 bases stayed unmatched. This chain's CDR3 is CASTYGTANYGYTF. The CDR3 nucleotides read TGTGCCAGCACCTATGGGACAGCGAACTATGGCTACACCTTC. The complete variable domain, with remaining parts taken from reference TRBV7-9 and TRBJ1-2, reads DTGVSQNPRHKITKRGQNVTFRCDPISEHNRLYWYRQTLGQGPEFLTYFQNEAQLEKSRLLSDRFSAERPKGSFSTLEIQRTEQGDSAMYLCASTYGTANYGYTFGSGTRLTVV.

This clone was seen only once. The CDR3 here is CASSVYGGRDYEQYF. CDR3 bases: TGTGCCAGTAGTGTATACGGGGGAAGGGATTACGAGCAGTACTTC. The chain combines TRBV19 with TRBJ2-7, with a possible D match to TRBD2 (6 bases). The CDR3 contains 15 residues. Per germline, CDR1 LNHDA and CDR2 SQIVND (reference sequence). The V and J ends lost 5 bases and 4 bases respectively, with 18 bases between them.

The CDR3 DNA is TGTGCCAGCAGCCGAGTTCGACTAGCGGGGGGTCCTGAGCAGTTCTTC. Encoded protein: CASSRVRLAGGPEQFF. The genes are TRBV7-2 and TRBJ2-1; 13 nucleotides line up with TRBD2. Germline CDR1 and CDR2: SGHTA and FQGNSA. The CDR3 is 16 residues long. With V trimmed by 5 bases and J by 9 bases, 10 bases remained unmatched.

This sequence joins TRBV30 and TRBJ1-2, with 9 bases lining up with TRBD1. CDR1 GTSNPN and CDR2 SVGIG come from the germline V gene (reference sequence). Trimming cost V 1 base and J 7 bases; bases outside gene matches: 7. This CDR3 is 14 amino acids long. The CDR3 here is CAWSERGTGTGYTF. CDR3 nucleotides: TGTGCCTGGAGTGAAAGGGGGACAGGGACTGGCTACACCTTC.

This clone has more than one count but fewer than ten. The V gene is TRBV19, the J gene TRBJ1-1, with 12 bases fitting TRBD1. Germline CDR1 LNHDA, CDR2 SQIVND (reference sequence). J gave up 1 base and V 5 bases, and 8 bases lay outside the gene matches. This CDR3 is built from 17 residues. The CDR3 is CASSSGTGGVRNTEAFF. CDR3 DNA: TGTGCCAGTAGTTCCGGGACAGGGGGCGTCAGGAACACTGAAGCTTTCTTT.

This chain connects TRBV7-2 to TRBJ1-2; no clear D gene. CDR1 is SGHTA, CDR2 FQGNSA, per germline. Trimming removed 4 bases from V and 5 bases from J, with 11 bases in between. This CDR3 has 13 amino acids. The CDR3 coding sequence is TGTGCCAGCAGCTCCGGGATACAGTATGGCTACACCTTC. Its translation is CASSSGIQYGYTF.

This clone has a handful of counts. The chain uses TRBV6-5 and TRBJ2-7; TRBD2 agrees at 12 bases. The V gene end was trimmed by 6 bases and the J gene end by 0 bases; junction bases not matched to a gene: 0. This CDR3 region has 14 residues. Germline V gene data show CDR1 as MNHEY and CDR2 as SVGAGI. In DNA, the CDR3 is TGTGCCAGCAGACTAGCGGGGGGCTCCTACGAGCAGTACTTC. The encoded protein is CASRLAGGSYEQYF.

This clone has a single count. The chain couples TRBV6-5 to TRBJ1-1; D remains ambiguous. Germline assignment: CDR1 MNHEY and CDR2 SVGAGI. V lost 2 bases to trimming and J lost 7 bases, with 8 bases between them. The length of the CDR3 is 12 residues. CDR3 amino acids: CASSYRVGEAFF. The CDR3 DNA reads TGTGCCAGCAGTTACCGGGTAGGTGAAGCTTTCTTT.